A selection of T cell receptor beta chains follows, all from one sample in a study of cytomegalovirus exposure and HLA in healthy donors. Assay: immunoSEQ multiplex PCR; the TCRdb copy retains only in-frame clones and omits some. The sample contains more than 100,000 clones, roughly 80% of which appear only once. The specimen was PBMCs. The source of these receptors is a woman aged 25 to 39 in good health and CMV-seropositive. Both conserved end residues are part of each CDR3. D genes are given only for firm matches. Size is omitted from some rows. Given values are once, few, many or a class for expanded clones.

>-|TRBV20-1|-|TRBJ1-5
CSAKGGQPQHF
TGCAGTGCTAAGGGAGGTCAGCCCCAGCATTTT
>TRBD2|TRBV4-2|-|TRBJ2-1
CASSQALGLGVGMDEQFF
TGTGCCAGCAGCCAAGCCTTGGGACTAGGGGTGGGGATGGATGAGCAGTTCTTC
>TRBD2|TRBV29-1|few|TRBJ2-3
CSPQGLAANTQYF
TGCAGCCCCCAGGGACTAGCGGCCAATACGCAGTATTTT
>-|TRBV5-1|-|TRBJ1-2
CASSLDRRSYGYTF
TGCGCCAGCAGCTTGGACAGGCGATCCTATGGCTACACCTTC
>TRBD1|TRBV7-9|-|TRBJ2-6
CSSSLAAGGVGANVLTF
TGTTCCAGCAGCTTAGCTGCAGGGGGCGTTGGGGCCAACGTCCTGACTTTC
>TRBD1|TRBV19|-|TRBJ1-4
CASRGQGSYEKLFF
TGTGCCAGTAGGGGACAGGGGAGTTACGAAAAACTGTTTTTT
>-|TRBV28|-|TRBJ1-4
CASSLFTATNEKLFF
TGTGCCAGCAGTTTATTTACAGCAACTAATGAAAAACTGTTTTTT
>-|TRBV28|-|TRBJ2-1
CASSSRGDLNEQFF
TGTGCCAGCAGTTCCAGGGGGGATCTGAATGAGCAGTTCTTC
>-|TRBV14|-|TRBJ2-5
CASSQGRSRETQYF
TGTGCCAGCAGCCAAGGCCGATCGCGGGAGACCCAGTACTTC
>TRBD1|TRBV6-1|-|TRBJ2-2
CASRTGWYTGELFF
TGTGCCAGCAGGACAGGGTGGTACACCGGGGAGCTGTTTTTT
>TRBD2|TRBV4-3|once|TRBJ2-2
CASSQGGLAGGPGTGELFF
TGCGCCAGCAGCCAAGGAGGATTAGCGGGGGGGCCGGGCACCGGGGAGCTGTTTTTT
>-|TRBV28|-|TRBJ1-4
CASSSAGGIEKLFF
TGTGCCAGCAGTTCGGCGGGGGGGATTGAAAAACTGTTTTTT
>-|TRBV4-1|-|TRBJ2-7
CASSPSRSREQYF
TGCGCCAGCAGCCCCTCACGGTCGAGGGAGCAGTACTTC
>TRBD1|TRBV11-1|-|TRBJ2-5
CASSPGTGGFETQYF
TGTGCCAGCAGCCCCGGGACAGGGGGGTTTGAGACCCAGTACTTC